Below are 23 T cell receptor beta chains sequenced from a single sample in a study of blood T cell repertoires in COVID-19. Profiling relied on immunoSEQ multiplex PCR, and the TCRdb table lists in-frame clones only, not all of them. The data contain 150,000 to 200,000 clones, approximately 90% of them singletons. Sequenced sample: peripheral blood. The receptor source for this set is a woman older than 75 in a cohort sampled during active or convalescent COVID-19.

V gene TRBV6-4 combines with J gene TRBJ1-4, with 8 bases fitting TRBD1. The CDR3 sequence is 14 residues long. The germline CDR1 and CDR2 sequences are MRHNA and SNTAGT. J was trimmed by 12 bases and V by 3 bases; bases with no gene match: 9. The CDR3 sequence is CASSEWTGSGELFF. The CDR3 DNA sequence: TGTGCCAGCAGTGAGTGGACAGGGAGCGGAGAACTGTTTTTT.

V gene TRBV7-9 combines with J gene TRBJ2-1, with a possible D match to TRBD1 (5 bases). V was clipped by 2 bases and J by 15 bases, with 14 bases between them. The germline V gene encodes CDR1 SEHNR and CDR2 FQNEAQ (reference sequence). CDR3 length: 12 amino acids. CDR3: CASSLLSGMGFF. The DNA of the CDR3 is TGTGCCAGCAGCTTACTCTCAGGGATGGGGTTCTTC. Based on the CDR3 plus reference TRBV7-9 and TRBJ2-1, the full variable domain is DTGVSQNPRHKITKRGQNVTFRCDPISEHNRLYWYRQTLGQGPEFLTYFQNEAQLEKSRLLSDRFSAERPKGSFSTLEIQRTEQGDSAMYLCASSLLSGMGFFGPGTRLTVL.

This sequence joins TRBV21-1 and TRBJ2-7; the table assigns TRBD2, which was not confirmed against the DNA. TRBV21-1 is a listed pseudogene. CDR3 length: 16 residues. The chain's CDR3 is CASSRIQVPGVCEQYF. The CDR3 DNA reads TGTGCCAGCAGCAGGATACAGGTCCCGGGGGTATGCGAGCAGTACTTC.

V gene TRBV3-1 (or the pseudogene TRBV3-2) combines with J gene TRBJ2-1; 8 nucleotides line up with TRBD2. The germline V gene has CDR1 LGHDT and CDR2 YNNKEL (reference sequence). Unmatched junction bases numbered 6, after V lost 5 bases and J lost 6 bases. The CDR3 sequence is 14 residues long. The CDR3 here is CASSESGSPNEQFF. The DNA for the CDR3 is TGTGCCAGCAGCGAAAGCGGGAGCCCCAATGAGCAGTTCTTC.

This clone was picked up a small number of times. This rearrangement joins TRBV30 to TRBJ2-1; D is uncertain. This CDR3 has 10 amino acids. The V gene lost 5 bases and the J gene lost 7 bases, with 6 bases spanning the gap. Germline V CDR1 and CDR2: GTSNPN, SVGIG (reference sequence). CDR3 DNA sequence: TGTGCCTGGGGCCGGAATGAGCAGTTCTTC. This codes for CAWGRNEQFF.

The CDR3 reads CASSQERLNEQFF. DNA for the CDR3: TGTGCCAGCAGCCAAGAGAGGCTTAATGAGCAGTTCTTC. The genes are TRBV3-1 (or the pseudogene TRBV3-2) and TRBJ2-1; no firm D call. CDR1 and CDR2 from the germline V gene are LGHDT and YNNKEL (reference sequence). The CDR3 has 13 residues. Trimming removed 0 bases at V and 7 bases at J, with 7 bases between.

CDR3 bases: TGTGCCAGCAGTGACTCAGGGGGACACAATGAGCAGTTCTTC. It codes for CASSDSGGHNEQFF. This chain joins TRBV6-4 and TRBJ2-1; a weak D match, TRBD1 (6 bases). The CDR3 is 14 amino acids. CDR1 and CDR2 from the germline V gene are MRHNA and SNTAGT. Deletions cut 0 bases from V and 5 bases from J, with 8 bases between.

The genes are TRBV9 and TRBJ1-1; D may be TRBD1 (5 bases). Between the trimmed V and J ends, which lost 3 bases and 4 bases, there was a span of 13 bases. The CDR3 length is 14 residues. Germline CDR1 and CDR2: SGDLS and YYNGEE. DNA for the CDR3: TGTGCCAGCAGCGCGCTCAGGGTCGGCACTGAAGCTTTCTTT. It is translated as CASSALRVGTEAFF.

Written as DNA, the CDR3 is TGTGCCAGCAGTTACTCAAGACAGGGGAATGAAAAACTGTTTTTT. This gives the protein CASSYSRQGNEKLFF. The J gene is TRBJ1-4, the V gene TRBV6-5; 8 positions match TRBD1. V lost 0 bases and J lost 5; bases outside the gene matches: 2. Germline V CDR1 and CDR2: MNHEY, SVGAGI. The CDR3 covers 15 residues.

J is TRBJ1-1 and V is TRBV7-9; D might be TRBD1 (6 bases). This CDR3 is built from 14 residues. The V end lost 4 bases, the J end lost 3 bases, and 12 bases lay between the germline ends. Germline assignment: CDR1 SEHNR and CDR2 FQNEAQ (reference sequence). CDR3 nucleotides: TGTGCCAGCAGCTCGAGGGCAGGGGACACTGAAGCTTTCTTT. As protein: CASSSRAGDTEAFF.

The chain recombines TRBV19 with TRBJ1-5; D uncertain. Deletions cut 5 bases from V and 3 bases from J, with 8 bases between. The V gene's germline CDR1 is LNHDA and CDR2 SQIVND (reference sequence). The CDR3 sequence is 13 residues long. The CDR3 DNA is TGTGCCAGTAGTGAGTTCTCCAATCAGCCCCAGCATTTT. Translation gives CASSEFSNQPQHF.

DNA of the CDR3: TGTGCCAGCAGCGTAGGGGGAGGACTAGCGGCCATGGCCCAGTACTTC. Amino acids: CASSVGGGLAAMAQYF. This rearrangement joins TRBV9 to TRBJ2-5; 10 bases are a match to TRBD2. V lost 0 bases, J lost 9 bases, and 11 bases stayed unmatched. The CDR3 runs 16 residues. Germline V gene data show CDR1 as SGDLS and CDR2 as YYNGEE.

The V call is TRBV6-5, the J call TRBJ2-7; D gene ambiguous. Trimming left V 8 bases short and J 5 bases short, with 22 bases between. The CDR3 consists of 15 residues. Germline CDR1 and CDR2: MNHEY and SVGAGI. CDR3 DNA: TGTGCCAGCTTACCTCTCACTGTAATCCCCCACGAGCAGTACGTC. Encoded protein: CASLPLTVIPHEQYV.

The CDR3 DNA sequence: TGTGCCAGCCAAGGGGGGGCGAACACCGGGGAGCTGTTTTTT. This sequence encodes CASQGGANTGELFF. The rearrangement links TRBV6-5 to TRBJ2-2; D possibly corresponds to TRBD2 (7 bases). Trimming took 8 bases from V and 0 from J, leaving 10 bases between them. Germline V gene data show CDR1 as MNHEY and CDR2 as SVGAGI. There are 14 residues in the CDR3.

The chain combines TRBV11-2 with TRBJ2-7; TRBD2 is a possible D gene (6 bases). The ends were cut back, 5 bases at V and 4 bases at J, with 15 bases in the middle. This CDR3 has 14 amino acids. Germline V gene sequence: CDR1 SGHAT, CDR2 FQNNGV. This CDR3 reads CASSRIAESYEQYV. The DNA for the CDR3 is TGTGCCAGCAGCCGTATAGCGGAGTCGTACGAGCAGTACGTC.

The chain is built from TRBV5-6 and TRBJ1-6; TRBD1 might be the D (5 bases). V was shortened by 1 base and J by 6 bases, with 11 bases between the two germline ends. The germline V gene has CDR1 SGHDT and CDR2 YYEEEE. CDR3 length equals 15 residues. The CDR3 protein is CASSLSQGPNSPLHF. CDR3 DNA sequence: TGTGCCAGCAGCTTGTCTCAGGGCCCTAATTCACCCCTCCACTTT.

The gene calls are TRBV19 and TRBJ1-2; D call uncertain. Germline CDR1 reads LNHDA; CDR2 reads SQIVND (reference sequence). Trimming took off 5 bases at V and 4 bases at J, with 17 bases between the two ends. The CDR3 runs to 15 residues. The CDR3, as DNA: TGTGCCAGTAGTGTCGGGATCCAAACGGTCTATGGCTACACCTTC. Translated, it gives CASSVGIQTVYGYTF.

The chain has TRBV7-2 and TRBJ2-7, with D perhaps matching TRBD1 (5 bases). The V gene lost 1 base and the J gene lost 3 bases, with 13 bases spanning the gap. The CDR3 has 15 residues. The germline CDR1 and CDR2 sequences are SGHTA and FQGNSA. Here the CDR3 reads CASSLETTGSYEQYF. In DNA, the CDR3 is TGTGCCAGCAGCTTAGAGACCACAGGAAGCTACGAGCAGTACTTC.

This chain connects TRBV18 to TRBJ1-3; the match to TRBD1 covers 10 bases. CDR3 length equals 21 residues. Germline V gives CDR1 KGHSH, CDR2 LQKENI. The V and J ends lost 3 bases and 0 bases, in that order; junction bases with no gene match: 17. CDR3 DNA: TGTGCCAGCTCACCCTTACTTCCGGGACAGGGGCTCTCTAACTCTGGAAACACCATATATTTT. Protein product: CASSPLLPGQGLSNSGNTIYF.

The chain employs TRBV27 and TRBJ2-1; TRBD1 aligns across 7 bases. V was pared by 8 bases and J by 5 bases, with 9 bases of the junction left unmatched. The length of the CDR3 is 14 residues. CDR1 and CDR2 (germline): MNHEY, SMNVEV (reference sequence). The CDR3 sequence: CASEKRGRNNEQFF. The CDR3 DNA reads as TGTGCCAGCGAGAAAAGGGGGCGTAACAATGAGCAGTTCTTC.

The genes are TRBV7-2 and TRBJ2-5; weak D call: TRBD1 (5 bases). V dropped 2 bases and J dropped 5 bases, with 12 bases sitting between them. The germline V gene encodes CDR1 SGHTA and CDR2 FQGNSA. This CDR3 comprises 14 residues. CDR3 nucleotide sequence: TGTGCCAGCAGCTTAATGCCAGGGCAGGAGACCCAGTACTTC. It is translated as CASSLMPGQETQYF. The full variable domain, in which reference TRBV7-2 and TRBJ2-5 provide the parts outside the CDR3, is GAGVSQSPSNKVTEKGKDVELRCDPISGHTALYWYRQSLGQGLEFLIYFQGNSAPDKSGLPSDRFSAERTGGSVSTLTIQRTQQEDSAVYLCASSLMPGQETQYFGPGTRLLVL.

The chain links TRBV10-3 to TRBJ2-1; 8 bases agree with TRBD1. Germline V gene sequence: CDR1 ENHRY, CDR2 SYGVKD. The junction had 5 bases not matched to a gene; V was cut back by 3 bases and J by 4 bases. This CDR3 has 15 residues. This CDR3 is CAISDTGGSYNEQFF. The CDR3, as DNA: TGTGCCATCAGTGACACAGGGGGTTCTTACAATGAGCAGTTCTTC.

V and J are TRBV27 and TRBJ2-3, with 11 bases that match TRBD2. Germline V CDR1 and CDR2: MNHEY, SMNVEV (reference sequence). The CDR3 consists of 17 residues. With V trimmed by 1 base and J by 4 bases, 7 bases remained unmatched. The DNA of the CDR3 is TGTGCCAGCAGTTTATATAGCGGGAGGGCCTCGGCAGATACGCAGTATTTT. Translation: CASSLYSGRASADTQYF.